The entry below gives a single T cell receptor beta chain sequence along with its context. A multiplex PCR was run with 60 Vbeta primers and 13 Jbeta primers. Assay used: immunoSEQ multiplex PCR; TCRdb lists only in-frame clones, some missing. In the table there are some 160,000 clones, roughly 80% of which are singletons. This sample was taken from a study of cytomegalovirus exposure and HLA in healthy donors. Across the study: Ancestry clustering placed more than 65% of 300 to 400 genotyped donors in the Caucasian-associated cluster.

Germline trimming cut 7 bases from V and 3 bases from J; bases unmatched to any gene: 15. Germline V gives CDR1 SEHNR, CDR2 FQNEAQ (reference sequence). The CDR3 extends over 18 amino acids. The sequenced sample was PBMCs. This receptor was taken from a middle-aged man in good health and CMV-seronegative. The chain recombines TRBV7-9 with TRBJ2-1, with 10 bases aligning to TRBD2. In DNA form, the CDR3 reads TGTGCCAGCATCTATCAGTCCTCCGGGACTAGCGACTACAATGAGCAGTTCTTC. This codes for CASIYQSSGTSDYNEQFF.